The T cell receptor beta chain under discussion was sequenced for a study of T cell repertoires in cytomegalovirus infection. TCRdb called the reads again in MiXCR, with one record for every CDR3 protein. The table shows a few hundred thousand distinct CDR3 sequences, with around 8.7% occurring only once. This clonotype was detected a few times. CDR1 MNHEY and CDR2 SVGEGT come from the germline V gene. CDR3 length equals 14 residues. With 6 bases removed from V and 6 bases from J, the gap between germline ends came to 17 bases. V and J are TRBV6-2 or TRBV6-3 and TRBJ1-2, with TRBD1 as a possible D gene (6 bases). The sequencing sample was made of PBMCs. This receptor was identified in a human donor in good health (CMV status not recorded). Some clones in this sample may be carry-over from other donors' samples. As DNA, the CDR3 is TGTGCCAGCAGCTTAACACAGGGCCTCGATGGCTACACCTTC. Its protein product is CASSLTQGLDGYTF.